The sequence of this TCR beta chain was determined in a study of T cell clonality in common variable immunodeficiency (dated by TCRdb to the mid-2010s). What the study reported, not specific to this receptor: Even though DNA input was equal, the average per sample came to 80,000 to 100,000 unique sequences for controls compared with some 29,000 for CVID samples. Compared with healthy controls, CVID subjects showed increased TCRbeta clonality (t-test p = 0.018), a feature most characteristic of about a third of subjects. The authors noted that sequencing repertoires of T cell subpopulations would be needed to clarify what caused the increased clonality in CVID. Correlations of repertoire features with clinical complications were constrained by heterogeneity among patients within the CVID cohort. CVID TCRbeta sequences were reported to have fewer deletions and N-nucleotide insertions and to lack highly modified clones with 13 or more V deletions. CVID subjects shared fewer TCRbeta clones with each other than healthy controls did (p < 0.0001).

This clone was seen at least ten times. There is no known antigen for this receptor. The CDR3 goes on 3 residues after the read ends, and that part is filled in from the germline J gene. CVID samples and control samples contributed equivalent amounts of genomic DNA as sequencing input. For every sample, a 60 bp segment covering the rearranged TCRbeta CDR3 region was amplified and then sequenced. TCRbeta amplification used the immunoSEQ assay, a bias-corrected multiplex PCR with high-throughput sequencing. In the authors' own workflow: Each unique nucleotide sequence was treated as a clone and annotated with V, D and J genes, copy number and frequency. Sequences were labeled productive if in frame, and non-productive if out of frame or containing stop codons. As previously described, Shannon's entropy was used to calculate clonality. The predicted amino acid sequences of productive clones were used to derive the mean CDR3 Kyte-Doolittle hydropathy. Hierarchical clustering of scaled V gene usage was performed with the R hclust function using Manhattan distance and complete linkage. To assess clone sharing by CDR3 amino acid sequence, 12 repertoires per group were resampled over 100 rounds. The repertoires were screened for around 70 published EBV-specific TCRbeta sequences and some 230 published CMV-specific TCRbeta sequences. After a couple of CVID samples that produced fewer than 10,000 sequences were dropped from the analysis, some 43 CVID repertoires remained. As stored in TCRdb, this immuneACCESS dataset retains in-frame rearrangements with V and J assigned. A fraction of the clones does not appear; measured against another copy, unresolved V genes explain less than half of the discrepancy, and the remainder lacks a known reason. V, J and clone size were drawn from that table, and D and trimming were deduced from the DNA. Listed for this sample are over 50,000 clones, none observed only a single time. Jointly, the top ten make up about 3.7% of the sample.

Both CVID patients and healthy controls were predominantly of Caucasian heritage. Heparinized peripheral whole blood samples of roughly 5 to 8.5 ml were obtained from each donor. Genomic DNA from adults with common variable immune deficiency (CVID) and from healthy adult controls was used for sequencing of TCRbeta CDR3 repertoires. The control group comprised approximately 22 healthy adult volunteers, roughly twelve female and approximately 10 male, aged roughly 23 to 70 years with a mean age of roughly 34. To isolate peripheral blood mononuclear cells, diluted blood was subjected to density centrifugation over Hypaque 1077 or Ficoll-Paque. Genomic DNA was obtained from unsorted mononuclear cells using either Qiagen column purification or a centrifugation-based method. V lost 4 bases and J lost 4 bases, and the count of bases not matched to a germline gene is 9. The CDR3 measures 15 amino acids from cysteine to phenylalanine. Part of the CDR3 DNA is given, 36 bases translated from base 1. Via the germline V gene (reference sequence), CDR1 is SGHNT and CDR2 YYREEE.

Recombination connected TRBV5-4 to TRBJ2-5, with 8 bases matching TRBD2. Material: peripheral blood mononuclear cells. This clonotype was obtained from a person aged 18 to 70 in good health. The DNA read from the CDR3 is TGTGCCAGCAGCAAGAACGGGGGGGGGAGAGAGACC. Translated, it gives CASSKNGGGRET. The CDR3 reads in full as CASSKNGGGRETQYF.